What follows are 28 T cell receptor beta chains derived from one specimen sequenced in a study of T-cell reconstitution after alpha-beta-depleted transplantation in children. Preparation of the TCRbeta library used unique molecular identifiers. TCRdb independently ran MiXCR on the PCR reads; one entry per CDR3 protein. This sample carries about 900,000 distinct CDR3 sequences, less than 30% of them seen once, and the ten largest clones take 25% to 35%. The material sequenced was PBMCs, mostly from graft donor cells, taken 360 days after TCRalphabeta/CD19-depleted stem cell transplant. These receptors were taken from a boy under two years old who had a stem cell transplant for SCID, so the T cells may come from the graft donor.

There are a few counts of this clonotype. The chain employs TRBV29-1 and TRBJ2-7; 8 nucleotides agree with TRBD1. Germline CDR1 reads SQVTM; CDR2 reads ANQGSEA. V trimming: 7 bases; J trimming: 6 bases; junction bases outside the gene matches: 5. The CDR3 covers 11 residues. In DNA, the CDR3 is TGCAGCGCCTGGACAGGGCGCGAGCAGTACTTC. It translates to CSAWTGREQYF.

The chain has TRBV7-8 and TRBJ2-1; the match to TRBD2 covers 10 bases. Germline V lookup: CDR1 SGHVS, CDR2 FQNEAQ. V trimming: 8 bases; J trimming: 5 bases; junction bases outside the gene matches: 0. The CDR3 covers 12 residues. The CDR3 DNA reads TGTGCCAGCCTAGCGGGGGACAATGAGCAGTTCTTC. Protein sequence: CASLAGDNEQFF.

This clonotype was picked up a small number of times. The V gene is TRBV9, the J gene TRBJ2-1; TRBD2 matches at 7 bases. Germline trimming cut 1 base from V and 10 bases from J; bases unmatched to any gene: 5. This CDR3 has 13 amino acids. CDR1 SGDLS and CDR2 YYNGEE come from the germline V gene. The CDR3 spells CASSVYLGGEQFF. CDR3 DNA: TGTGCCAGCAGCGTATATCTCGGGGGGGAGCAGTTCTTC.

The chain uses TRBV3-1 and TRBJ1-2; D gene ambiguous. The germline gives CDR1 LGHDT, CDR2 YNNKEL (reference sequence). Deletions cut 4 bases from V and 3 bases from J, with 21 bases between. The CDR3 covers 17 residues. CDR3 sequence: CASSPTPLRHLDYGYTF. CDR3 coding DNA: TGTGCCAGCAGCCCAACCCCATTACGGCACCTTGACTATGGCTACACCTTC.

This chain uses TRBV5-1 with TRBJ2-1, with TRBD2 matching 10 bases. Germline CDR1 is SGHRS and CDR2 is YFSETQ. J was trimmed by 6 bases and V by 1 base; bases with no gene match: 7. The CDR3 runs 16 residues. The CDR3 is CASSLPTSGDLNEQFF. In nucleotides, the CDR3 is TGCGCCAGCAGCTTGCCTACTAGCGGGGACCTCAATGAGCAGTTCTTC.

The chain couples TRBV29-1 to TRBJ2-1; 7 bases align to TRBD1. The length of the CDR3 is 13 residues. V lost 7 bases to trimming and J lost 1 base; unmatched junction nucleotides: 4. The germline V gene has CDR1 SQVTM and CDR2 ANQGSEA. As DNA, the CDR3 is TGCAGCGGCCGACAGGGATCCTACAATGAGCAGTTCTTC. Translation gives CSGRQGSYNEQFF.

V gene TRBV14 combines with J gene TRBJ1-6, with D unresolved. Trimming removed 1 base from V and 13 bases from J, with 11 bases in between. Germline V gene data show CDR1 as SGHDN and CDR2 as FVKESK. The CDR3 sequence is 13 residues long. CDR3 loop: CASSQGTARPLHF. For the CDR3, the DNA is TGTGCCAGCAGCCAAGGAACGGCAAGGCCCCTCCACTTT.

The chain uses TRBV24-1 and TRBJ2-2; TRBD1 matches 8 bases. The CDR3 runs to 16 residues. The germline V gene encodes CDR1 KGHDR and CDR2 SFDVKD. The J segment lost 4 bases and the V segment lost 7 bases, leaving 10 bases of the junction unmatched. CDR3 sequence (DNA): TGTGCCACCAGATCCGGGACAGGTCCGTTCACCGGGGAGCTGTTTTTT. Residues: CATRSGTGPFTGELFF.

This clonotype was recorded a few times. The rearrangement joins TRBV3-1 to TRBJ2-1, with 7 bases fitting TRBD1. The V gene's germline CDR1 is LGHDT and CDR2 YNNKEL (reference sequence). The V segment lost 0 bases and the J segment 4 bases; nucleotides outside the gene matches: 9. The CDR3 is 17 residues long. The CDR3 DNA is TGTGCCAGCAGCCAAGACTTCATTCCGGGACAGTACAATGAGCAGTTCTTC. Its protein product is CASSQDFIPGQYNEQFF.

This clonotype was detected only a few times. This chain connects TRBV10-3 to TRBJ2-5, with TRBD1 as a possible D gene (5 bases). V was cut by 2 bases and J by 5 bases, with 12 bases left in between. Germline V gives CDR1 ENHRY, CDR2 SYGVKD. This CDR3 is built from 14 residues. DNA for the CDR3: TGTGCCATCAGTGAGCGGGTCAGGGCGGAGACCCAGTACTTC. It is translated as CAISERVRAETQYF.

This clonotype was seen only a few times. The CDR3 DNA reads TGTGCCAGCAGCTTGTGGGACTTACCGGACGGTCATGGCTACACCTTC. Encoded protein: CASSLWDLPDGHGYTF. This chain links TRBV5-6 with TRBJ1-2; D is possibly TRBD1 (5 bases). The germline gives CDR1 SGHDT, CDR2 YYEEEE. V lost 1 base, J lost 6 bases, and 19 bases lay in between. CDR3 size: 16 residues.

The V and J genes are TRBV24-1 and TRBJ2-1; TRBD1 aligns across 8 bases. J was trimmed by 4 bases and V by 6 bases; bases with no gene match: 7. The CDR3 is 15 residues long. Looked up from germline, CDR1 is KGHDR and CDR2 is SFDVKD. The CDR3 DNA reads TGTGCCACCAGTTCGGCAGGGGGCGAATACAATGAGCAGTTCTTC. Its translation is CATSSAGGEYNEQFF.

The chain is built from TRBV12-3 or TRBV12-4 and TRBJ1-1, with D perhaps TRBD1 (5 bases). Trimming took off 7 bases at V and 4 bases at J, with 19 bases between the two ends. CDR3 length equals 15 residues. The CDR3 loop is CASTPGGVLGTEAFF. The CDR3 nucleotides read TGTGCCAGCACCCCGGGAGGGGTTCTGGGCACTGAAGCTTTCTTT.

The rearrangement uses TRBV12-3 or TRBV12-4 and TRBJ2-7; D possibly corresponds to TRBD1 (5 bases). V shed 7 bases and J shed 5 bases, with 12 bases lying between them. This CDR3 spans 12 amino acids. CDR3 region: CASTQGPDEQYF. Here the CDR3 DNA reads TGTGCCAGCACCCAGGGTCCCGACGAGCAGTACTTC.

Turning to this clonotype: It may be a read error: a sequence one base away is much more abundant. The chain combines TRBV6-1 with TRBJ2-7; TRBD1 is a possible D gene (6 bases). V lost 3 bases to trimming and J lost 0 bases, with 6 bases between them. CDR3 length equals 13 residues. In germline, CDR1 is MNHNS, CDR2 SASEGT. The CDR3 region is CASSEDSSYEQYF. CDR3 nucleotides: TGTGCCAGCAGTGAGGACAGCTCCTACGAGCAGTACTTC.

This clonotype was detected a few times. The chain employs TRBV12-3 or TRBV12-4 and TRBJ2-5; 8 positions agree with TRBD2. This CDR3 region has 15 residues. V was clipped by 0 bases and J by 4 bases; unmatched bases: 4. The CDR3 nucleotides read TGTGCCAGCAGTTTAGCGGCGGGGGGCCGAGAGACCCAGTACTTC. It is translated as CASSLAAGGRETQYF.

The chain couples TRBV20-1 to TRBJ2-5; TRBD1 might be the D (5 bases). Deletions cut 6 bases from V and 1 base from J, with 24 bases between. The CDR3 has 17 residues. The germline CDR1 and CDR2 sequences are DFQATT and SNEGSKA (reference sequence). The DNA for the CDR3 is TGCAGTGCGCGGACGGTGACAGTATCGGGCCTCCAAGAGACCCAGTACTTC. It yields the protein CSARTVTVSGLQETQYF.

The J gene is TRBJ2-7, the V gene TRBV4-1; D is ambiguous. There are 16 residues in the CDR3. V gave up 4 bases and J gave up 3 bases, with 19 bases separating them. Per the germline V gene, CDR1 is MGHRA and CDR2 is YSYEKL. The CDR3 nucleotides read TGCGCCAGCAGCCTAAGTCCAATCGTCACACTCTACGAGCAGTACTTC. Its protein is CASSLSPIVTLYEQYF.

This clonotype has a handful of counts. The chain employs TRBV7-8 and TRBJ2-3; 11 nucleotides line up with TRBD2. This CDR3 is 16 amino acids long. Trimming cost V 3 bases and J 4 bases; bases outside gene matches: 6. Germline CDR1 and CDR2: SGHVS and FQNEAQ. CDR3 bases: TGTGCCAGCAGCTTTAGCGGGGGGGCTCTATCAGATACGCAGTATTTT. As protein: CASSFSGGALSDTQYF.

This clonotype was counted many times. The rearrangement uses TRBV28 and TRBJ2-7; D might be TRBD1 (5 bases). V gave up 5 bases and J gave up 4 bases, with 15 bases separating them. Germline lookup yields CDR1 MDHEN and CDR2 SYDVKM. The length of the CDR3 is 14 residues. CDR3 in amino acids: CASSPADSTYEQYF. The CDR3, as DNA: TGTGCCAGCAGTCCCGCCGACAGCACTTACGAGCAGTACTTC.

This clonotype occurred a few times. The chain couples TRBV30 to TRBJ1-6; D gene ambiguous. With 4 bases removed from V and 3 bases from J, the gap between germline ends came to 10 bases. Germline V gives CDR1 GTSNPN, CDR2 SVGIG (reference sequence). The CDR3 totals 14 residues. The CDR3 nucleotides are TGTGCCTGGAACTTGGAGTTCTATAATTCACCCCTCCACTTT. Translating it yields CAWNLEFYNSPLHF.

A few counts support this clonotype. The DNA for the CDR3 is TGTGCCAGCAGACCCGGGACAGTGGTTCCCTACGAGCAGTACTTC. Amino acid sequence: CASRPGTVVPYEQYF. The V and J genes are TRBV6-1 and TRBJ2-7; TRBD1 aligns across 7 bases. This CDR3 comprises 15 residues. The germline gives CDR1 MNHNS, CDR2 SASEGT. The trim removed 6 bases at V and 2 bases at J, leaving 10 bases unmatched.

The gene calls are TRBV20-1 and TRBJ2-1; D remains ambiguous. V was clipped by 0 bases and J by 3 bases, with 6 bases between them. Germline assignment: CDR1 DFQATT and CDR2 SNEGSKA (reference sequence). The CDR3 has 13 residues. This chain's CDR3 is CSAREKIYNEQFF. CDR3 sequence (DNA): TGCAGTGCTAGAGAAAAGATCTACAATGAGCAGTTCTTC.

This clonotype came up many times. This chain joins TRBV29-1 and TRBJ2-4, with D possibly TRBD1 on 5 matching bases. The CDR3 consists of 15 residues. Germline loops: CDR1 SQVTM, CDR2 ANQGSEA. With 6 bases removed from V and 0 bases from J, the gap between germline ends came to 15 bases. The CDR3 region has the DNA TGCAGCGTCGTAGACAGAAATCTAGCCAAAAACATTCAGTACTTC. Protein product: CSVVDRNLAKNIQYF.

This clonotype was detected only a few times. Here the CDR3 DNA reads TGCAGTGCTAGAGGGGTGGCGGGCGGGTCAACTAATGAAAAACTGTTTTTT. Its translation: CSARGVAGGSTNEKLFF. The chain couples TRBV20-1 to TRBJ1-4; D is undetermined. The CDR3 runs to 17 residues. V was trimmed by 1 base and J by 0 bases, leaving 15 bases between them. CDR1 and CDR2 (germline): DFQATT, SNEGSKA (reference sequence).

This clonotype showed up just a few times. This chain links TRBV7-9 with TRBJ1-5, with D possibly TRBD1 on 5 matching bases. V lost 3 bases, J lost 3 bases, and 9 bases lay in between. The germline gives CDR1 SEHNR, CDR2 FQNEAQ (reference sequence). The CDR3 is made up of 14 amino acids. For the CDR3, the DNA is TGTGCCAGCAGCTTCGACAGCAACAATCAGCCCCAGCATTTT. Its protein product is CASSFDSNNQPQHF.

The V and J genes are TRBV6-2 or TRBV6-3 and TRBJ2-7; D is undetermined. Trimming removed 5 bases from V and 1 base from J, with 15 bases in between. The CDR3 is made up of 15 amino acids. Germline CDR1 reads MNHEY; CDR2 reads SVGEGT. CDR3 region: CASSPRSFRSYEQYF. The DNA of the CDR3 is TGTGCCAGCAGTCCGCGGTCGTTTCGTTCCTACGAGCAGTACTTC.

The V gene is TRBV20-1, the J gene TRBJ1-6; possible D gene TRBD1, 5 bases. From germline, CDR1 is DFQATT and CDR2 SNEGSKA (reference sequence). V was pared by 5 bases and J by 7 bases, with 12 bases between. The length of the CDR3 is 13 residues. The CDR3 DNA reads TGCAGTGCTGTGGACACAATGAATTCACCCCTCCACTTT. As protein: CSAVDTMNSPLHF.